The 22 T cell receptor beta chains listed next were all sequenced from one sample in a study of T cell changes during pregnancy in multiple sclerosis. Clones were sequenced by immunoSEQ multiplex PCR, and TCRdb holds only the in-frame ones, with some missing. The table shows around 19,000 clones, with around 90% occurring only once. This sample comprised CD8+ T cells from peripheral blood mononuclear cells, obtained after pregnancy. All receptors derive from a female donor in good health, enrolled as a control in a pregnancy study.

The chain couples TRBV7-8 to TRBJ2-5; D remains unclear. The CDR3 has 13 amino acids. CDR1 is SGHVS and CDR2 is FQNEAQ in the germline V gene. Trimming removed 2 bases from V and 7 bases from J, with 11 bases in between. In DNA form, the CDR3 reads TGTGCCAGCAGCTTATATCCTCCGGGGACCCAGTACTTC. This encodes CASSLYPPGTQYF.

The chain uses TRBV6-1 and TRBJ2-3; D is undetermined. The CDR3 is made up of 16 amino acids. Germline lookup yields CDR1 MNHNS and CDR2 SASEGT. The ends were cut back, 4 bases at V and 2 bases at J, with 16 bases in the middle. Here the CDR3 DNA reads TGTGCCAGCAGTGTGAGGTCCTTCTCTTCCACAGATACGCAGTATTTT. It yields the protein CASSVRSFSSTDTQYF.

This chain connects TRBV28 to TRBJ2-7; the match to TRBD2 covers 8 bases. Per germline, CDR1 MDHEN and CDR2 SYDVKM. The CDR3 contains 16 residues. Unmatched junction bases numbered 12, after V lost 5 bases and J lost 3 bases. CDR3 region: CASSVPISGTSYEQYF. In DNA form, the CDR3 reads TGTGCCAGCAGTGTGCCCATATCCGGGACTAGCTACGAGCAGTACTTC.

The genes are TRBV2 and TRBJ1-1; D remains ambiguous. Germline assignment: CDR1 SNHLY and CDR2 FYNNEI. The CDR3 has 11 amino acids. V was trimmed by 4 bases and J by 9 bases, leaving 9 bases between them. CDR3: CASSAGQKAFF. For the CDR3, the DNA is TGTGCCAGCAGTGCAGGTCAGAAAGCTTTCTTT.

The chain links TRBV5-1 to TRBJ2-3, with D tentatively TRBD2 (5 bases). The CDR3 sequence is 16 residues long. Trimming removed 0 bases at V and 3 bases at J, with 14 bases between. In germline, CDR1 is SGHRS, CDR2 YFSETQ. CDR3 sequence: CASSLAARARTDTQYF. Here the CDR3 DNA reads TGCGCCAGCAGCTTGGCCGCGAGGGCCCGGACAGATACGCAGTATTTT.

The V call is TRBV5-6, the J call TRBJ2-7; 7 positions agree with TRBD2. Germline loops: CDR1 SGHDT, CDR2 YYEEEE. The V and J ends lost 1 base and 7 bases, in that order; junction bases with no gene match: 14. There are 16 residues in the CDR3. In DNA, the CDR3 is TGTGCCAGCAGCTTGTCCCTAGCGGTCTGGCCCTGGGAGCAGTACTTC. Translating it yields CASSLSLAVWPWEQYF.

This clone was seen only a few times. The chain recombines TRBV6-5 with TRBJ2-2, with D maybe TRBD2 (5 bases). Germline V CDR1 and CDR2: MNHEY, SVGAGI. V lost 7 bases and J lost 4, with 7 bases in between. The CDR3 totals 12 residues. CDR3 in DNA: TGTGCCAGCACCGGGGTCACCGGGGAGCTGTTTTTT. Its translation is CASTGVTGELFF.

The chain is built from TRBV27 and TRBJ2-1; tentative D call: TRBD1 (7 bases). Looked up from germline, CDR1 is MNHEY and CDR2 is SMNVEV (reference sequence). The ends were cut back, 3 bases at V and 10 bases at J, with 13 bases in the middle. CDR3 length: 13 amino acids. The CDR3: CASSLGRGAEQFF. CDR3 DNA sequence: TGTGCCAGCAGTTTGGGCAGGGGGGCCGAGCAGTTCTTC.

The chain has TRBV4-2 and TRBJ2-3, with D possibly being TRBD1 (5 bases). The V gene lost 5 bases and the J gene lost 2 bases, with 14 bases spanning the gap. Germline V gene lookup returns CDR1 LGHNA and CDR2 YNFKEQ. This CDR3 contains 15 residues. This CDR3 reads CASSVDIFSTDTQYF. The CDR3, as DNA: TGTGCCAGCAGCGTGGACATTTTTTCCACAGATACGCAGTATTTT.

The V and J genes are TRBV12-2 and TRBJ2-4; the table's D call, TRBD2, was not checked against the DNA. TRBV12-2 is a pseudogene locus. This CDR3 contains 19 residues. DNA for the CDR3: TGTGCAAGTCGCTTCCGGCTAGCGGGAGAGGCGACGGCCAAAAACATTCAGTACTTC. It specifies CASRFRLAGEATAKNIQYF.

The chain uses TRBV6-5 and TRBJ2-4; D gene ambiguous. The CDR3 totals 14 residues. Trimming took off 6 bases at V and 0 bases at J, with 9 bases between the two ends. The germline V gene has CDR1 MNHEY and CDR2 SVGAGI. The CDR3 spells CASSPTVAKNIQYF. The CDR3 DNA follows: TGTGCCAGCAGCCCCACAGTAGCCAAAAACATTCAGTACTTC.

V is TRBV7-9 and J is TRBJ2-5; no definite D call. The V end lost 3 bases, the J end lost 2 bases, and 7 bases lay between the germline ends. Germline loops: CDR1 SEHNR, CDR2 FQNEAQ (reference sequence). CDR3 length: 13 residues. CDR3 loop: CASSFTAQETQYF. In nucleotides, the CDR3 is TGTGCCAGCAGCTTCACAGCTCAAGAGACCCAGTACTTC.

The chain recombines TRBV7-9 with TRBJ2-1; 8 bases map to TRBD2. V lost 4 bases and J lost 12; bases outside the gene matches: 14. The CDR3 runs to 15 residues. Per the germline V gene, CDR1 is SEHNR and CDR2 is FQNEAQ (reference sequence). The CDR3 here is CASSSRGIAGTGQFF. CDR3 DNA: TGTGCCAGCAGCTCCCGAGGTATAGCGGGAACGGGGCAGTTCTTC.

The CDR3 nucleotides are TGTGCCAGCAGTTTAAACAGGGGAGACACCGGGGAGCTGTTTTTT. Its translation is CASSLNRGDTGELFF. V is TRBV28 and J is TRBJ2-2; 7 nucleotides line up with TRBD1. Germline V gene sequence: CDR1 MDHEN, CDR2 SYDVKM. V shed 2 bases, J shed 3 bases, and the junction held 3 bases outside the gene matches. The CDR3 loop spans 15 amino acids.

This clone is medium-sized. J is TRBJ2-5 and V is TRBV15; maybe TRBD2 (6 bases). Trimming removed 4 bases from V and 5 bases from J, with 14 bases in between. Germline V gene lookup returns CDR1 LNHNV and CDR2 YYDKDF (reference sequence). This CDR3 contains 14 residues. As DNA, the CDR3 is TGTGCCACCAGCATTGGGTGGGGGGTCGAGACCCAGTACTTC. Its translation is CATSIGWGVETQYF.

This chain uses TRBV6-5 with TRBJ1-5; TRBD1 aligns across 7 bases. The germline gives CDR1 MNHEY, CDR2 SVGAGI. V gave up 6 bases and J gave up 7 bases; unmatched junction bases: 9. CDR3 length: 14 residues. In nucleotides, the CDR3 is TGTGCCAGCAGCCGAGGACAGGAGAGCCAGCCCCAGCATTTT. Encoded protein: CASSRGQESQPQHF.

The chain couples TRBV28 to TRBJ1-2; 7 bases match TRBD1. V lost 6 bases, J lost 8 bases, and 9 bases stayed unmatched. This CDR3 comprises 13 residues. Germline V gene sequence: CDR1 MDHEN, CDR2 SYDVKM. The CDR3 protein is CASSREGAGGYTF. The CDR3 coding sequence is TGTGCCAGCAGCCGGGAGGGGGCCGGAGGCTACACCTTC.

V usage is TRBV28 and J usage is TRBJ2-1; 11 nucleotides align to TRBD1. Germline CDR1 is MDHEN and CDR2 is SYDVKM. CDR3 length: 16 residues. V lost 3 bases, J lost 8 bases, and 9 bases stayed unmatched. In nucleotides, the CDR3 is TGTGCCAGCAGTTTGATAGGGACAGGGGGGGTCGATGAGCAGTTCTTC. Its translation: CASSLIGTGGVDEQFF. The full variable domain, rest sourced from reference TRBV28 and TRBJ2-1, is DVKVTQSSRYLVKRTGEKVFLECVQDMDHENMFWYRQDPGLGLRLIYFSYDVKMKEKGDIPEGYSVSREKKERFSLILESASTNQTSMYLCASSLIGTGGVDEQFFGPGTRLTVL.

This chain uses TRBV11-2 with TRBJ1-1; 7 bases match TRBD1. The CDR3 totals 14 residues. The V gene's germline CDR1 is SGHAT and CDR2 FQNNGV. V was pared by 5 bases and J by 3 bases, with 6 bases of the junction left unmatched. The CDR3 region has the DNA TGTGCCAGCAGCGAGGGGGCGCGGGACACTGAAGCTTTCTTT. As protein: CASSEGARDTEAFF.

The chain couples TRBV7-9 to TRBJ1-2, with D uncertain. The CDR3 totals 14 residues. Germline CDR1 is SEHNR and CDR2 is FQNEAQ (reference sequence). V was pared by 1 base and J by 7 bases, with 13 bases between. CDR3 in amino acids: CASSLEQTPIGYTF. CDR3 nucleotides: TGTGCCAGCAGCTTAGAACAAACCCCCATTGGCTACACCTTC.

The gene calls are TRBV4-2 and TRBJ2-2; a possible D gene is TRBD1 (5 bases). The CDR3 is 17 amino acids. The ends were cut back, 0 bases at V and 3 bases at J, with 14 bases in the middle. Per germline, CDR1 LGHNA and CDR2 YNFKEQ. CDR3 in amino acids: CASSQDVDGAHTGELFF. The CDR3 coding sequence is TGTGCCAGCAGCCAAGATGTCGATGGGGCTCACACCGGGGAGCTGTTTTTT.

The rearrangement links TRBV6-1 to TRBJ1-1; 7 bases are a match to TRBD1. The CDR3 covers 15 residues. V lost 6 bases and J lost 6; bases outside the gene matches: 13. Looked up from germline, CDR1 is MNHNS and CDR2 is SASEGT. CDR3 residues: CASSLDRDGLSEAFF. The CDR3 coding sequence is TGTGCCAGCAGCCTCGACAGGGATGGTCTGTCTGAAGCTTTCTTT.